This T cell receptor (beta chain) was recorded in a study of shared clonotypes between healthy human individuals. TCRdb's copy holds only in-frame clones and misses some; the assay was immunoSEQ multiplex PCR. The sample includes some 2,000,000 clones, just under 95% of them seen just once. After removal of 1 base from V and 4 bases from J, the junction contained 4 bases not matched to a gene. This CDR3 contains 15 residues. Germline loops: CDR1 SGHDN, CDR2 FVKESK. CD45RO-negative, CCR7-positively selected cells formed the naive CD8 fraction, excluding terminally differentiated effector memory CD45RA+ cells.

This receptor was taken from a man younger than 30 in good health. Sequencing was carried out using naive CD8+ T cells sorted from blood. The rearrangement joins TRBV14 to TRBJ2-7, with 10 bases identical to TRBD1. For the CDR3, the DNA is TGTGCCAGCAGCCAAGGATCGGACAGGGGGTACGAGCAGTACTTC. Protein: CASSQGSDRGYEQYF.